Many counts were recorded for the clone carrying this T cell receptor beta chain. As yet, its antigen is unknown. The TCR beta libraries were generated through quantitative 5'-RACE incorporating molecular barcodes. TCRdb passed the 5' RACE reads through MiXCR, listing each CDR3 protein once. The sample includes hundreds of thousands of distinct CDR3 sequences, around a quarter seen only once; the top ten take around 6.3%. The V segment lost 9 bases and the J segment 5 bases; nucleotides outside the gene matches: 10. The germline V gene encodes CDR1 MNHNY and CDR2 SVGAGI (reference sequence). The CDR3 is 13 residues long. The data are from a study of CD8 T cells in ankylosing spondylitis. Regarding the study as a whole: Enrichment of disease-linked clones was reportedly significant in matched ankylosing spondylitis synovial fluid. A motif of under 10 highly homologous TCR beta variants was seen as apparently characteristic of ankylosing spondylitis blood.

Specimen: blood, either unsorted or a sorted T cell fraction (not recorded which). The chain is built from TRBV6-6 and TRBJ2-7; 7 bases line up with TRBD1. This clonotype originated in a male donor with ankylosing spondylitis or in good health (not recorded which). CDR3 region: CASYRGTGHEQYF. The CDR3 coding sequence is TGTGCCAGTTACAGGGGAACCGGCCACGAGCAGTACTTC.